This T cell receptor (beta chain) is from a study of cytomegalovirus exposure and HLA in healthy donors. These donors were members of the approximately 110-subject validation cohort, a group separate from the approximately 670-subject first cohort. The assay was immunoSEQ multiplex PCR, and TCRdb's table has in-frame clones only and misses some. Seen here are 50,000 to 65,000 clones, 89% observed once, and the top ten hold 15%. The CDR3 sequence is 15 residues long. CDR1 and CDR2 from the germline V gene are MNHEY and SMNVEV (reference sequence). Trimming stripped 3 bases from V and 1 base from J, with 10 bases between. Regarding the study as a whole: In vitro experiments confirmed that a few CMV-associated chains were specific for CMV antigens. High specificity and sensitivity for cytomegalovirus status were reported for the classifier. Rarity marked most TCR sequences, yet some public TCRs occurred in many donors.

To note about this clone: Its target is not known.

Sequencing was carried out using PBMCs. V gene TRBV27 combines with J gene TRBJ1-5; D unclear. The receptor's source is a woman aged 18-29 years in good health and CMV-seronegative. The CDR3 here is CASSFAGRSNQPQHF. CDR3 nucleotides: TGTGCCAGCAGTTTCGCGGGCCGGAGCAATCAGCCCCAGCATTTT.